The 17 T cell receptor beta chains listed next were all sequenced from one sample in a study. TCRdb re-called the RT-PCR reads with MiXCR, one entry per CDR3 protein. The sample contains about 680,000 distinct CDR3 sequences, over 12% of which appear only once. Sequencing was done on a sample of memory CD4+ T cells from blood. Receptors were obtained from a female donor in good health, serving as a healthy control.

The sample holds many counts of this clonotype. The chain carries TRBV10-2 and TRBJ1-1; tentative D call: TRBD1 (5 bases). Germline values: CDR1 WSHSY, CDR2 SAAADI. The V gene lost 6 bases and the J gene lost 1 base, with 12 bases spanning the gap. The CDR3 covers 14 residues. As DNA, the CDR3 is TGCGCCAGCAGCCCCTTCGACAGGAACACTGAAGCTTTCTTT. It encodes CASSPFDRNTEAFF.

This clonotype occurred a few times. CDR3 protein: CASSYSTESQETQYF. The CDR3 DNA reads TGTGCCAGCAGCTACAGCACAGAATCTCAAGAGACCCAGTACTTC. The chain uses TRBV6-2 or TRBV6-3 and TRBJ2-5; D remains unclear. The CDR3 is 15 residues long. Trimming stripped 6 bases from V and 2 bases from J, with 16 bases between. Germline CDR1 and CDR2: MNHEY and SVGEGT.

The CDR3: CASAQTSDEQYF. CDR3 sequence (DNA): TGTGCCAGCGCCCAGACTAGCGACGAGCAGTACTTC. This chain joins TRBV12-3 or TRBV12-4 and TRBJ2-7; 8 positions agree with TRBD2. J gave up 5 bases and V 8 bases, and 5 bases lay outside the gene matches. This CDR3 spans 12 amino acids.

This clonotype was counted between two and nine times. The chain employs TRBV6-6 and TRBJ2-3; unclear D gene. CDR1 and CDR2 (germline): MNHNY, SVGAGI (reference sequence). Trimming stripped 7 bases from V and 0 bases from J, with 8 bases between. The CDR3 loop spans 13 amino acids. The CDR3 protein is CASNTASTDTQYF. CDR3 in DNA: TGTGCCAGCAATACAGCTAGCACAGATACGCAGTATTTT.

This rearrangement joins TRBV20-1 to TRBJ2-5; D perhaps matches TRBD2 (5 bases). The CDR3 has 13 residues. Per the germline V gene, CDR1 is DFQATT and CDR2 is SNEGSKA (reference sequence). Trimming took 5 bases from V and 2 from J, leaving 12 bases between them. CDR3 loop: CSAPRTLQETQYF. The CDR3 nucleotides read TGCAGTGCTCCTCGGACTTTACAAGAGACCCAGTACTTC.

The V call is TRBV29-1, the J call TRBJ2-7; a possible D gene is TRBD1 (7 bases). This CDR3 comprises 13 residues. Germline V gene lookup returns CDR1 SQVTM and CDR2 ANQGSEA. V shed 4 bases and J shed 4 bases, with 14 bases lying between them. The CDR3 DNA follows: TGCAGCGTTGCGCGGGACAGATCTTACGAGCAGTACTTC. Translated, it gives CSVARDRSYEQYF.

J is TRBJ1-4 and V is TRBV7-8; no clear D. The CDR3 loop spans 14 amino acids. V was clipped by 2 bases and J by 5 bases, with 9 bases between them. Germline V gene sequence: CDR1 SGHVS, CDR2 FQNEAQ. CDR3 DNA sequence: TGTGCCAGCAGCTTATTGGCCGAAAATGAAAAACTGTTTTTT. This sequence encodes CASSLLAENEKLFF.

The table lists this clonotype with many counts. The CDR3 sequence is CSADRGNTEAFF. The CDR3 nucleotides read TGCAGCGCGGACAGAGGGAACACTGAAGCTTTCTTT. The chain carries TRBV29-1 and TRBJ1-1, with a possible D match to TRBD1 (6 bases). CDR3 size: 12 residues. The germline V gene has CDR1 SQVTM and CDR2 ANQGSEA. Deletions cut 7 bases from V and 1 base from J, with 10 bases between.

This chain links TRBV7-3 with TRBJ1-1; D is uncertain. Germline V gene lookup returns CDR1 SGHTA and CDR2 FQGTGA. Trimming removed 5 bases at V and 0 bases at J, with 13 bases between. This CDR3 has 15 amino acids. CDR3 region: CASSLNPTVNTEAFF. CDR3 coding DNA: TGTGCCAGCAGCCTTAATCCTACGGTGAACACTGAAGCTTTCTTT. The variable domain in full, completed from reference TRBV7-3 and TRBJ1-1, reads GAGVSQTPSNKVTEKGKYVELRCDPISGHTALYWYRQSLGQGPEFLIYFQGTGAADDSGLPNDRFFAVRPEGSVSTLKIQRTERGDSAVYLCASSLNPTVNTEAFFGQGTRLTVV.

The V and J genes are TRBV3-1 and TRBJ2-1; TRBD2 aligns across 9 bases. Germline assignment: CDR1 LGHDT and CDR2 YNNKEL (reference sequence). J was trimmed by 8 bases and V by 1 base; bases with no gene match: 6. The CDR3 is made up of 15 amino acids. CDR3 protein: CASSQAVGGRDEQFF. CDR3 coding DNA: TGTGCCAGCAGCCAAGCGGTTGGCGGGAGGGATGAGCAGTTCTTC.

The rearrangement links TRBV4-3 to TRBJ1-1; no definite D call. The CDR3 sequence is 13 residues long. Germline CDR1 and CDR2: LGHNA and YSLEER. Trimming stripped 2 bases from V and 4 bases from J, with 8 bases between. CDR3 sequence reads: CASSQLISTEAFF. Here the CDR3 DNA reads TGCGCCAGCAGCCAACTTATTTCCACTGAAGCTTTCTTT.

This clonotype came up a few times. V and J are TRBV20-1 and TRBJ2-3, with 8 nucleotides matching TRBD2. Germline CDR1 reads DFQATT; CDR2 reads SNEGSKA (reference sequence). The CDR3 runs to 15 residues. The trim removed 5 bases at V and 1 base at J, leaving 8 bases unmatched. In DNA, the CDR3 is TGCAGTGCTGGGGGGGGAGCGGGAGGCACAGATACGCAGTATTTT. Protein: CSAGGGAGGTDTQYF.

This chain links TRBV20-1 with TRBJ1-5; D gene ambiguous. The V gene lost 4 bases and the J gene lost 6 bases, with 19 bases spanning the gap. The CDR3 has 15 amino acids. Per germline, CDR1 DFQATT and CDR2 SNEGSKA (reference sequence). The CDR3 region is CSATSEDLWGQPQHF. CDR3 in DNA: TGCAGTGCTACCTCAGAGGACTTGTGGGGTCAGCCCCAGCATTTT.

This clonotype was seen many times. V gene TRBV6-4 combines with J gene TRBJ2-1; D remains unclear. The germline V and J ends were trimmed by 7 bases and 7 bases, with 11 bases remaining between them. This CDR3 contains 12 residues. Germline V gene data show CDR1 as MRHNA and CDR2 as SNTAGT. The CDR3 DNA is TGTGCCAGCACTAATTCTAGGAATGAGCAGTTCTTC. It yields the protein CASTNSRNEQFF.

This clonotype was seen more than once but under ten times. In DNA, the CDR3 is TGTGCCTGGAGTCCCCAACACACTGAAGCTTTCTTT. Residues: CAWSPQHTEAFF. V gene TRBV30 combines with J gene TRBJ1-1; D unclear. V dropped 2 bases and J dropped 3 bases, with 7 bases sitting between them. The germline CDR1 and CDR2 sequences are GTSNPN and SVGIG (reference sequence). The CDR3 is 12 residues long.

There are a few counts of this clonotype. The DNA for the CDR3 is TGTGCCAGCGCCGTCTGGTCAAATTTAAACATTCAGTACTTC. Protein product: CASAVWSNLNIQYF. The chain joins TRBV12-3 or TRBV12-4 to TRBJ2-4; the D is unclear. Trimming stripped 8 bases from V and 6 bases from J, with 17 bases between. The CDR3 spans 14 residues.

This clonotype was seen repeatedly, ten times or more. The chain is built from TRBV20-1 and TRBJ1-1, with TRBD1 matching 8 bases. V shed 0 bases, J shed 13 bases, and the junction held 10 bases outside the gene matches. CDR1 DFQATT and CDR2 SNEGSKA come from the germline V gene (reference sequence). This CDR3 spans 13 amino acids. The CDR3 bases are TGCAGTGCTAGAGACCCGGTCGGACAGGGAGTTTTCTTT. It is translated as CSARDPVGQGVFF.